This TCR beta chain emerged from a study of OX40 agonist ivuxolimab in advanced cancers. Study-level information: Three patients, one with hepatocellular carcinoma and two with cutaneous melanoma, responded partially.

TCRdb keeps only in-frame clones here, not all; method: immunoSEQ multiplex PCR. The table shows more than 35,000 clones, with 70% to 90% occurring only once. The CDR3 contains 13 residues. In germline, CDR1 is MNHEY, CDR2 SMNVEV (reference sequence). Between the trimmed V and J ends, which lost 6 bases and 3 bases, there was a span of 11 bases. The chain links TRBV27 to TRBJ1-2; D unresolved. The sample in question was CD4+ or CD8+ T cells sorted from blood, obtained in a trial of the OX40 agonist ivuxolimab. The sequence was obtained from an adult with an advanced solid tumor such as melanoma, head and neck, liver or kidney cancer. The CDR3 DNA sequence: TGTGCCAGCAGCCGCCGGTCGGACTATGGCTACACCTTC. It specifies CASSRRSDYGYTF.